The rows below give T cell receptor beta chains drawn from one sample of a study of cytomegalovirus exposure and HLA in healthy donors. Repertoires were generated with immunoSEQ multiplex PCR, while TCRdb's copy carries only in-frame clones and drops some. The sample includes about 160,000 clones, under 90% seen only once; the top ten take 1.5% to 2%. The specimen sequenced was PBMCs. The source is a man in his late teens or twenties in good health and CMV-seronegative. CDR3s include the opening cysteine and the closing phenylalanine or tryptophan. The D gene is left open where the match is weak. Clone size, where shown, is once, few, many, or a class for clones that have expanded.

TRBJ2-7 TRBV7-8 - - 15 TGTGCCAGCAGTCGCAGAGAGCGGGCCTCCTACGAGCAGTACTTC CASSRRERASYEQYF
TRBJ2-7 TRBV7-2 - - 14 TGTGCCAGCAGCTTTACCGGACAGTCCTACGAGCAGTACTTC CASSFTGQSYEQYF
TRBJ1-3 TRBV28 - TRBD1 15 TGTGCCAGCAATCAGGAGGGACAGTTTGGAAACACCATATATTTT CASNQEGQFGNTIYF
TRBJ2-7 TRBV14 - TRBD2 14 TGTGCCAGCAGCCTAGCGGGAGGGCCCTACGAGCAGTACTTC CASSLAGGPYEQYF
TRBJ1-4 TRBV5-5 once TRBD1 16 TGTGCCAGCAGCTTAGGGACAGGGAGGACTAATGAAAAACTGTTTTTT CASSLGTGRTNEKLFF
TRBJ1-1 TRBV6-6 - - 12 TGTGCCAGCAGGCCCGGTGAGTCTGAAGCTTTCTTT CASRPGESEAFF
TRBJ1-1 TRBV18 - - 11 TGTGCCAGCTCACCCCAGGTGATGGCTTTCTTT CASSPQVMAFF
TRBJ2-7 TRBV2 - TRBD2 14 TGTGCCAGCAGTGAGCCTAGCGGGGGTTACGAGCAGTACTTC CASSEPSGGYEQYF
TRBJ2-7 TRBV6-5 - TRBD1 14 TGTGCCAGCAGTTCCCCCGGACAGGGGGGCGAGCAGTACTTC CASSSPGQGGEQYF
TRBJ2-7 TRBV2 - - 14 TGTGCCAGCTTAAGGGACACTCGGTCCTACGAGCAGTACTTC CASLRDTRSYEQYF
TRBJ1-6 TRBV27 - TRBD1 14 TGTGCCAGCGGAACAGGGGTCTCTAATTCACCCCTCCACTTT CASGTGVSNSPLHF
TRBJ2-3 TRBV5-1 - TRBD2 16 TGCGCCAGCAGCTTTACTAGCGGGGGACCCTTCGATACGCAGTATTTT CASSFTSGGPFDTQYF
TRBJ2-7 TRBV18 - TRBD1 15 TGTGCCAGCTCACCAGGGACAGGGGGCCCCTACGAGCAGTACTTC CASSPGTGGPYEQYF
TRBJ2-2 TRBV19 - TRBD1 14 TGTGCCAGTAGTACGGGACAGGGGGGCGGGGAGCTGTTTTTT CASSTGQGGGELFF
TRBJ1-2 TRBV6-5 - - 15 TGTGCCAGCAGTTACGGCCCAGGGAAAGCTTATGGCTACACCTTC CASSYGPGKAYGYTF
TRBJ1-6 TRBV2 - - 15 TGTGCCAGCAGCCCCTCCAGCTCCTATAATTCACCCCTCCACTTT CASSPSSSYNSPLHF
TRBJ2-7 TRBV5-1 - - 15 TGCGCCAGCAGCTTGGCCTTCGGACACAAATACGAGCAGTACTTC CASSLAFGHKYEQYF
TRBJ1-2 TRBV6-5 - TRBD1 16 TGTGCCAGCAGTTACTCGATAAATGCAGGGGGTAGTGGCTACACCTTC CASSYSINAGGSGYTF
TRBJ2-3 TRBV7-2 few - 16 TGTGCCAGCAGCTTAGCAGTGGGAGCCACCACAGATACGCAGTATTTT CASSLAVGATTDTQYF
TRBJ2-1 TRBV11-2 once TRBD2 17 TGTGCCAGCAGCGCCCTATACGGACTAGCAAACGACAATGAGCAGTTCTTC CASSALYGLANDNEQFF
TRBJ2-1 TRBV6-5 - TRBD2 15 TGTGCCAGCAGTTACGGGACTACGGTTTACAATGAGCAGTTCTTC CASSYGTTVYNEQFF
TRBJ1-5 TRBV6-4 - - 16 TGTGCCAGCAGTGACCAAGGGGGAGATGCTCCCCAGCCCCAGCATTTT CASSDQGGDAPQPQHF
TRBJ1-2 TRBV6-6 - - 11 TGTGCCAGCACCTCGGACTATGGCTACACCTTC CASTSDYGYTF
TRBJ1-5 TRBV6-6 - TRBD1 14 TGTGCCAGCAGTTATAGAGACAGGGTTCAGCCCCAGCATTTT CASSYRDRVQPQHF
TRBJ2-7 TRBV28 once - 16 TGTGCCAGCAGCCCGGATATGGTGAGACTCACCTACGAGCAGTACTTC CASSPDMVRLTYEQYF
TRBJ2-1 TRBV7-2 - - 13 TGTGCCAGCAGCAAGGGACTCAACAATGAGCAGTTCTTC CASSKGLNNEQFF
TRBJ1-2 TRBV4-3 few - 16 TGCGCCAGCAGCCAAGATCTGGGTACAGCTAACTATGGCTACACCTTC CASSQDLGTANYGYTF
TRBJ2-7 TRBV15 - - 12 TGTGCCACCAGCCACACAGACTACGAGCAGTACTTC CATSHTDYEQYF
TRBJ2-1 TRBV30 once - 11 TGTGTATGCGGGGTCAGGAATGAGCAGTTCTTC CVCGVRNEQFF
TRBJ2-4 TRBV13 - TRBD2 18 TGTGCCAGCAGCTTTGGACTAGCGGGGGGCTCGAACAAAAACATTCAGTACTTC CASSFGLAGGSNKNIQYF
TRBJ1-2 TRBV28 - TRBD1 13 TGTGCCAGCAGCCGACAGGGGGCCTATGGCTACACCTTC CASSRQGAYGYTF
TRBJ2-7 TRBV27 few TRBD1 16 TGTGCCAGCAGTCCAACTCAGGGGGCCCCGTCCTACGAGCAGTACTTC CASSPTQGAPSYEQYF
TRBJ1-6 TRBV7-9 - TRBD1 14 TGTGCCAGCAGTCCAGGACAGGGAGGGTCACCCCTCCACTTT CASSPGQGGSPLHF
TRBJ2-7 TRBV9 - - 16 TGTGCCAGCAGCGAATCCCGAGACTCCCCATCCTACGAGCAGTACTTC CASSESRDSPSYEQYF
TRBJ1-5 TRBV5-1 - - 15 TGCGCCAGCAGCTCCACAGGGTCTAGCAATCAGCCCCAGCATTTT CASSSTGSSNQPQHF
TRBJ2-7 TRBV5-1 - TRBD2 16 TGCGCCAGCAGCCATGGTAGCGGGAGGGGTTCCTACGAGCAGTACTTC CASSHGSGRGSYEQYF
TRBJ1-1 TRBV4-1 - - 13 TGCGCCAGCAGCCAAGAGCCCGCAGGGGAAGCTTTCTTT CASSQEPAGEAFF
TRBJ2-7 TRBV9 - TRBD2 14 TGTGCCAGCAGCGGCCAACTAGCGACGGGGGAGCAGTACTTC CASSGQLATGEQYF
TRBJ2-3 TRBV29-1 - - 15 TGCAGCGTTCTTGGCGGCAGTGGTGTCACAGATACGCAGTATTTT CSVLGGSGVTDTQYF
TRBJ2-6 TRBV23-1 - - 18 TGCGCCAGCAATGGCCTTCGGGTCCCAATCTCTGGGGCCAACGTCCTGACTTTC CASNGLRVPISGANVLTF
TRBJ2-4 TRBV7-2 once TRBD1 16 TGTGCCAGCAGCATCGGGACAGGGAGTTCCTGGAACATTCAGTACTTC CASSIGTGSSWNIQYF
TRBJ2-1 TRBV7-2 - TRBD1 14 TGTGCCAGCAGCTTTCGGACAGGGATCAATGAGCAGTTCTTC CASSFRTGINEQFF